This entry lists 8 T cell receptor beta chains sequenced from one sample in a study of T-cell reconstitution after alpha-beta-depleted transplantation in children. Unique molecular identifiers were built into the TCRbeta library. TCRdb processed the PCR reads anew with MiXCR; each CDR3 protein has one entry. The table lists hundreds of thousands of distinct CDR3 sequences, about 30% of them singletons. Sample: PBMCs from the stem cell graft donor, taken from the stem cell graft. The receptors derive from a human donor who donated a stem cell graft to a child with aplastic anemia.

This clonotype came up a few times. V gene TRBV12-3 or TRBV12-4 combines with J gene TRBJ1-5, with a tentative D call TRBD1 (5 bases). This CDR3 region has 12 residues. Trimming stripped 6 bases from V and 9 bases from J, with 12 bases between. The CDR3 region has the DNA TGTGCCAGCAGCTTCCTGCAGGGGCCCCAGCATTTT. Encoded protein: CASSFLQGPQHF.

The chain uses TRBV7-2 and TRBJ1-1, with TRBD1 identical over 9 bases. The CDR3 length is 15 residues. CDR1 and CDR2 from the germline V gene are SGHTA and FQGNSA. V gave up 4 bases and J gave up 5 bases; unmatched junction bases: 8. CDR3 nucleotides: TGTGCCAGCAGCTCCCGGACAGGGGCTTGGACTGAAGCTTTCTTT. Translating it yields CASSSRTGAWTEAFF.

The CDR3 nucleotides are TGTGCCAGCAGCTCCTCACCACAGGGTGAGCACTCTGAAGCTTTCTTT. Amino acid sequence: CASSSSPQGEHSEAFF. The chain recombines TRBV7-2 with TRBJ1-1; a possible D gene is TRBD1 (6 bases). The CDR3 is 16 residues long. Germline CDR1 SGHTA, CDR2 FQGNSA. V shed 4 bases and J shed 6 bases, with 21 bases lying between them.

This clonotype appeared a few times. This CDR3 is CASSFRQGQTGELFF. The CDR3 DNA reads as TGTGCCAGCAGCTTCCGACAGGGGCAGACCGGGGAGCTGTTTTTT. V is TRBV7-2 and J is TRBJ2-2; the match to TRBD1 covers 8 bases. In germline, CDR1 is SGHTA, CDR2 FQGNSA. The length of the CDR3 is 15 residues. Trimming at V came to 3 bases and at J to 5 bases, leaving 5 bases not matched to a gene.

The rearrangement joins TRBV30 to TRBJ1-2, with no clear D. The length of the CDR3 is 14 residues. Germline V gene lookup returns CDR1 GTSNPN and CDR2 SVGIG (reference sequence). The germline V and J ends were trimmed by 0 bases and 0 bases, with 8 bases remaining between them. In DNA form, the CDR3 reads TGTGCCTGGAGTGTACATCCCTCTAACTATGGCTACACCTTC. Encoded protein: CAWSVHPSNYGYTF.

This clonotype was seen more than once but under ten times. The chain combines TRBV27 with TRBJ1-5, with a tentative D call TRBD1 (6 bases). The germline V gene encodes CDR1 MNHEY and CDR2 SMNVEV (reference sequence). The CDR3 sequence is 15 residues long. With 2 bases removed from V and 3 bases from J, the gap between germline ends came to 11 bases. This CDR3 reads CASSLTGQYNQPQHF. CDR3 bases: TGTGCCAGCAGTTTAACCGGACAGTACAATCAGCCCCAGCATTTT.

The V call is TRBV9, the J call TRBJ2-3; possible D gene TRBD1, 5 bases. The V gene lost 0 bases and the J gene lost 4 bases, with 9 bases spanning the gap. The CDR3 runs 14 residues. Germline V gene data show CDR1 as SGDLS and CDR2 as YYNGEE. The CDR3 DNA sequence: TGTGCCAGCAGCGTAGGCAGGGCCGCAGATACGCAGTATTTT. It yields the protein CASSVGRAADTQYF.

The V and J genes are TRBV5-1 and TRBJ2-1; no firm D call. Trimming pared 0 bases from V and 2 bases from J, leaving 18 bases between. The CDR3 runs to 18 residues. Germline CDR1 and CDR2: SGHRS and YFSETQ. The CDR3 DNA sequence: TGCGCCAGCAGCTTGGGAGGTGTAGGCCAATCCGCCTACAATGAGCAGTTCTTC. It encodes CASSLGGVGQSAYNEQFF.